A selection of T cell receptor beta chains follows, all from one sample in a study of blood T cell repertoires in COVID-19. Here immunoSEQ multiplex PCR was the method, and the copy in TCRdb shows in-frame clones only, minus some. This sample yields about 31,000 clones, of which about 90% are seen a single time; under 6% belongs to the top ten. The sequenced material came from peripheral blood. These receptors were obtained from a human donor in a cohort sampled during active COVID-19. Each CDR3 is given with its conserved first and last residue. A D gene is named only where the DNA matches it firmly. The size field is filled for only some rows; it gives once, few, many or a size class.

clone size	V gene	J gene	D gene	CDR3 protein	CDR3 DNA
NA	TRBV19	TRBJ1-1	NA	CASSTQGGENTEAFF	TGTGCCAGTAGTACCCAGGGAGGAGAGAACACTGAAGCTTTCTTT
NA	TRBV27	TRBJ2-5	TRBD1	CASSGGQGGGQETQYF	TGTGCCAGCAGTGGAGGACAGGGGGGGGGCCAAGAGACCCAGTACTTC
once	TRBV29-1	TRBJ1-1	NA	CSVGAGNTEAFF	TGCAGCGTTGGAGCGGGGAACACTGAAGCTTTCTTT
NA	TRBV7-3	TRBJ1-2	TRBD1	CASSLQGGFYGYTF	TGTGCCAGCAGCCTCCAGGGGGGTTTCTATGGCTACACCTTC
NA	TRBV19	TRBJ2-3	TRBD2	CASMGLAGADTQYF	TGTGCCAGTATGGGACTAGCGGGAGCAGATACGCAGTATTTT
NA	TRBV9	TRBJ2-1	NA	CASSVAGNSYNEQFF	TGTGCCAGCAGCGTAGCGGGTAACTCCTACAATGAGCAGTTCTTC
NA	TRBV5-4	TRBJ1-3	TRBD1	CASRPSRGGNTIYF	TGTGCCAGCAGACCGTCCAGGGGGGGAAACACCATATATTTT
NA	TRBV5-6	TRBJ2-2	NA	CASSLGRGVTGELFF	TGTGCCAGCAGCTTGGGCAGGGGGGTCACCGGGGAGCTGTTTTTT
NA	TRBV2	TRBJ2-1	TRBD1	CASSLYRDRANEQFF	TGTGCCAGCAGTCTTTACCGGGACAGGGCTAATGAGCAGTTCTTC
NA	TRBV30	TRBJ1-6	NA	CAWSLGGGNSPLHF	TGTGCCTGGAGCCTGGGGGGGGGTAATTCACCCCTCCACTTT
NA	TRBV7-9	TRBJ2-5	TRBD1	CASRDRFKETQYF	TGTGCCAGCAGGGACAGGTTTAAAGAGACCCAGTACTTC
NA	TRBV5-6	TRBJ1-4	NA	CASSPTGNEKLFF	TGTGCCAGCAGCCCCACAGGCAATGAAAAACTGTTTTTT
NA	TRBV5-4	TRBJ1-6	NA	CASSLGATYNSPLHF	TGTGCCAGCAGCTTGGGGGCTACCTATAATTCACCCCTCCACTTT
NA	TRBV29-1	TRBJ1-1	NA	CSVEQGSGTEAFF	TGCAGCGTTGAACAGGGTTCGGGCACTGAAGCTTTCTTT
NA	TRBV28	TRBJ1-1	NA	CASSFAENTEAFF	TGTGCCAGCAGTTTCGCAGAGAACACTGAAGCTTTCTTT
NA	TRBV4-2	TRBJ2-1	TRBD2	CASSLGLAGYEQFF	TGTGCCAGCAGCCTTGGACTAGCCGGATATGAGCAGTTCTTC
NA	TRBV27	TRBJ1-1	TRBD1	CASSPGQERLNTEAFF	TGTGCCAGCAGTCCCGGACAGGAGCGCCTGAACACTGAAGCTTTCTTT
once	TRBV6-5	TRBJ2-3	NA	CASRASFSDTQYF	TGTGCCAGCAGGGCCTCATTCTCAGATACGCAGTATTTT
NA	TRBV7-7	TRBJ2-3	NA	CASSYGTLDTQYF	TGTGCTAGCAGCTACGGGACATTAGATACGCAGTATTTT